Listed below are T cell receptor beta chains from one sample, sequenced in a study of blood T cells in healthy people across ages. TCRdb redid the calling of the 5' RACE reads with MiXCR, one entry per CDR3 protein. This sample has approximately 1.5 million distinct CDR3 sequences, with about 42% found just once. Specimen: blood. These receptors all come from a woman younger than 35 in good health. The CDR3 runs from the conserved cysteine through the conserved F or W. The D gene is left open where the match is weak. Size is omitted from some rows. Given values are once, few, many or a class for expanded clones.

D gene,J gene,clone size,V gene,CDR3 DNA,CDR3 protein
NA,TRBJ1-3,NA,TRBV7-9,TGTGCCAGCAGCTTAGTTCGGGGGAGGTCTGGAAACACCATATATTTT,CASSLVRGRSGNTIYF
TRBD2,TRBJ2-2,once,TRBV3-1,TGTGCCAGCAGCCACCCTAGCGGGAGATTTACCGGGGAGCTGTTTTTT,CASSHPSGRFTGELFF
NA,TRBJ1-1,NA,TRBV25-1,TGTGCCAGCAAGGGGACGGCGAACACTGAAGCTTTCTTT,CASKGTANTEAFF
NA,TRBJ1-2,few,TRBV6-7,TGTGCCAGCAGTTACCCCCCCGAGGAACAGTTAAACAATGTGCGAAACTATGGCTACACCTTC,CASSYPPEEQLNNVRNYGYTF
NA,TRBJ2-7,NA,TRBV28,TGTGCCAGCTGCTTTCAGGAGATCGAGCAGTACTTC,CASCFQEIEQYF
NA,TRBJ1-1,NA,TRBV6-5,TGTGCCAGCAGTTACGGGGGACAACCTTTCTTT,CASSYGGQPFF
TRBD2,TRBJ2-7,NA,TRBV6-6,TGTGCCACAATCGGGGGGAACGAGCAGTACTTC,CATIGGNEQYF
NA,TRBJ1-4,NA,TRBV28,TGTGCCAGCCAAGACCCGGGACTTCGAGGTGAAAAACTGTTTTTT,CASQDPGLRGEKLFF
TRBD1,TRBJ2-7,NA,TRBV6-1,TGTGCCAGCAGTCTAGGCCAGGGGGAAACCTACGAGCAGTACTTC,CASSLGQGETYEQYF
NA,TRBJ2-7,NA,TRBV7-9,TGTGCCAGCAGCCCGGTAATGGGCTACGGGAAGGTGGACGAGCAGTACTTC,CASSPVMGYGKVDEQYF
TRBD2,TRBJ2-1,NA,TRBV20-1,TGCAGTGCTAGAGCGGGTAGCGGGCGGTACAATGAGCAGTTCTTC,CSARAGSGRYNEQFF
NA,TRBJ2-3,NA,TRBV27,TGTGTCAGCAGTTTAGGCCCGGCGCAGTATTTT,CVSSLGPAQYF
TRBD1,TRBJ1-6,NA,TRBV7-2,TGTGCCAGCAGCTTAAGGAGACAGGGGGATTCACCCCTCCACTTT,CASSLRRQGDSPLHF
TRBD2,TRBJ2-1,NA,TRBV4-3,TGCGCCAGCAGCCAGGATACCTTAGCGGGAGCGTTCTTC,CASSQDTLAGAFF
NA,TRBJ2-1,NA,TRBV5-5,TGTGCCAGCAGCCTTGGACTCCCCTACAATGAGCAGTTCTTC,CASSLGLPYNEQFF
NA,TRBJ2-7,NA,TRBV10-3,TGTGCCATCAGTGACGGGCAGGGTTTCTACGAGCAGTACTTC,CAISDGQGFYEQYF
NA,TRBJ1-6,few,TRBV20-1,TGCAGTGCTAGAGTTGGAGGGATTAATTCACCCCTCCACTTT,CSARVGGINSPLHF
NA,TRBJ1-4,NA,TRBV5-1,TGCGCCAGCAGCTTGGAAGTGCTCCGGGGACTGCCGAATGAAAAACTGTTTTTT,CASSLEVLRGLPNEKLFF
TRBD1,TRBJ2-5,NA,TRBV20-1,TGCAGTGCTAGAGATCCCGACAGGGGGCAGGAGACCCAGTACTTC,CSARDPDRGQETQYF
TRBD2,TRBJ2-5,NA,TRBV3-1,TGTGCCAGCAGCTCATGGACTAGACACAATGAGCAGTACTTC,CASSSWTRHNEQYF
NA,TRBJ1-6,NA,TRBV6-6,TGTGCCAGCAGCAACAGGGTATCACCCCTCCACTTT,CASSNRVSPLHF
TRBD1,TRBJ2-1,NA,TRBV29-1,TGCAGCGTTCGGACAGGGGGCGATGAGCAGTTCTTC,CSVRTGGDEQFF
NA,TRBJ2-5,few,TRBV28,TGTGCCAGCAGCGCCCCCCAGGGTTTAGGAGAGACCCAGTACTTC,CASSAPQGLGETQYF
NA,TRBJ2-1,NA,TRBV4-3,TGCGCCAGCAGCCACGAGGACAGCTACAATGAGCAGTTCTTC,CASSHEDSYNEQFF
NA,TRBJ2-7,few,TRBV12-3/TRBV12-4,TGTGCCAGCAGTGCCCGGACAGTTCGGGAGCAGTACTTC,CASSARTVREQYF
NA,TRBJ2-1,many,TRBV9,TGTGCCAGCAGTGTGGGGGCAGGCAATGAGCAGTTCTTC,CASSVGAGNEQFF
NA,TRBJ1-2,once,TRBV7-9,TGTGCCAGCAGCTTAGGCATGACAGCGGGTATTATCGACTATGACTACACCTTC,CASSLGMTAGIIDYDYTF
NA,TRBJ1-1,NA,TRBV9,TGTGCCAGCAGCCCACCCCGAGGGGGGCGGGGAGACACTGAAGCTTTCTTT,CASSPPRGGRGDTEAFF
NA,TRBJ1-2,NA,TRBV6-2/TRBV6-3,TGTGCCAGCAGTTACCCTGAGGGTGGCTATGGCTACACCTTC,CASSYPEGGYGYTF
TRBD2,TRBJ2-1,few,TRBV5-1,TGCGCCAGCAGCCCTGGGGGAGGGGCCAATGAGCAGTTCTTC,CASSPGGGANEQFF
TRBD1,TRBJ1-1,NA,TRBV6-5,TGTGCCAGCAAGACAGGGAGGGACACTGAAGCTTTCTTT,CASKTGRDTEAFF
NA,TRBJ1-2,NA,TRBV6-1,TGTGCCTATCGGGAGTGGGGGGACTATGGCTACACCTTC,CAYREWGDYGYTF
NA,TRBJ1-5,few,TRBV6-2/TRBV6-3,TGTGCCAGCAGGACCCTGGGGGGGCGCGTTCAGCCCCAGCATTTT,CASRTLGGRVQPQHF
TRBD1,TRBJ2-7,NA,TRBV12-3/TRBV12-4,TGTGCCAGCAGGCCCACAGGGGTAGGCGAGCAGTACTTC,CASRPTGVGEQYF
NA,TRBJ2-7,few,TRBV20-1,TGCAGTGCTAGTCTTGGATTTTACTCCTACGAGCAGTACTTC,CSASLGFYSYEQYF
TRBD2,TRBJ2-1,NA,TRBV20-1,TGCAGTGCCATCTTACTAGCGGGGGGCCCTTACAATGAGCAGTTCTTC,CSAILLAGGPYNEQFF
TRBD1,TRBJ2-1,few,TRBV9,TGTGCCAGCAGCGCCGGGACAGCTGGGATAAATGAGCAGTTCTTC,CASSAGTAGINEQFF